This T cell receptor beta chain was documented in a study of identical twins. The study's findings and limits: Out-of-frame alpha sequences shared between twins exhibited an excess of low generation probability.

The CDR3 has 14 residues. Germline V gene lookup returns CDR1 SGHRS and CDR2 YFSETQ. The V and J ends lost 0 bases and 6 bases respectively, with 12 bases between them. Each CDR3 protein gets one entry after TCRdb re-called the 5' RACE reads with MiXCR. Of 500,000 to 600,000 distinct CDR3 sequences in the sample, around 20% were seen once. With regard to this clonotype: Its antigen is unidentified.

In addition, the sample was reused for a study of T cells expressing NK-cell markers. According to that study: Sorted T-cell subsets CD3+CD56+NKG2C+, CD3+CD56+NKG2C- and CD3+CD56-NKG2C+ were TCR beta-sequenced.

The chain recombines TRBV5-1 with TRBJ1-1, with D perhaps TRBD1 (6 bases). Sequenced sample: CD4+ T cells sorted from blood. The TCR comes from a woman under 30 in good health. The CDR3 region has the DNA TGCGCCAGCAGCTTGGCCCAGGGGCTCGCTGAAGCTTTCTTT. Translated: CASSLAQGLAEAFF.